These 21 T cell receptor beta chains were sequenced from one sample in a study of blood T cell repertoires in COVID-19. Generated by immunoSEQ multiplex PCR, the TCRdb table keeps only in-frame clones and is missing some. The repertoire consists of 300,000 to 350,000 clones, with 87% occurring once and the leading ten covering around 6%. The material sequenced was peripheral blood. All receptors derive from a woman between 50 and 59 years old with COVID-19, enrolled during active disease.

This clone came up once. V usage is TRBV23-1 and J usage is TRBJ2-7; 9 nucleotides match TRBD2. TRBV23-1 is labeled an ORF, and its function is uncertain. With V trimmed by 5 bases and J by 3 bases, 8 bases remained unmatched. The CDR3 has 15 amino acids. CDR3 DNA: TGCGCCAGCAGTATTCCGGCGGGAGGGCTCTACGAGCAGTACTTC. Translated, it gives CASSIPAGGLYEQYF.

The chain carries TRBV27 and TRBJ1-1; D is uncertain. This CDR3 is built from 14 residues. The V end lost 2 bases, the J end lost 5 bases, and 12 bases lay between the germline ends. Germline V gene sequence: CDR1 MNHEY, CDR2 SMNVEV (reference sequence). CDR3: CASSLRETGTEAFF. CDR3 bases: TGTGCCAGCAGTTTAAGGGAGACCGGGACTGAAGCTTTCTTT.

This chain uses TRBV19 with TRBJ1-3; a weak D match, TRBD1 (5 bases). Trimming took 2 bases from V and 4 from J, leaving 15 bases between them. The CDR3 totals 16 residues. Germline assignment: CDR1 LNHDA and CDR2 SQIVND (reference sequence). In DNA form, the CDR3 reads TGTGCCAGTAGTATACCCGGGCGGGGGAGCGGAAACACCATATATTTT. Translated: CASSIPGRGSGNTIYF.

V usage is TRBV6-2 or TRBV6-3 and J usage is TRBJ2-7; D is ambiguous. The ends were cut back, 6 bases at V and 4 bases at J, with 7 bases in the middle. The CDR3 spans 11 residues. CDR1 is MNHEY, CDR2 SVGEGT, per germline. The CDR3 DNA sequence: TGTGCCAGCAGCACACCGTACGAGCAGTACTTC. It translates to CASSTPYEQYF.

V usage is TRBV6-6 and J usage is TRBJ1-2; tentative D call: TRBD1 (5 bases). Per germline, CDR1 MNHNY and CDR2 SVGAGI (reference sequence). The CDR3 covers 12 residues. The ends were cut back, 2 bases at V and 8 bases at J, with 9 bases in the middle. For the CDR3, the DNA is TGTGCCAGCAGTTACGCAGGGAGGGGCTACACCTTC. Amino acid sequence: CASSYAGRGYTF.

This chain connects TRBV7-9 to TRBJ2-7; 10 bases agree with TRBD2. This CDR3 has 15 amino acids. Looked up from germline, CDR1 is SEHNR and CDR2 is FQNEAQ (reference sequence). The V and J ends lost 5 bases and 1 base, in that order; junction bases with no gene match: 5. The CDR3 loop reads CASSPTSGISYEQYF. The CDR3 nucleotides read TGTGCCAGCAGCCCAACTAGCGGGATATCCTACGAGCAGTACTTC.

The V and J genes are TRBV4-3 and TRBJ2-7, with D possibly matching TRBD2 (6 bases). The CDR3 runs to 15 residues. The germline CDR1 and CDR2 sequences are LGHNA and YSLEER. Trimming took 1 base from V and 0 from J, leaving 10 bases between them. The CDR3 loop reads CASSQGYGSSYEQYF. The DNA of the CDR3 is TGCGCCAGCAGCCAAGGTTACGGGAGCTCCTACGAGCAGTACTTC.

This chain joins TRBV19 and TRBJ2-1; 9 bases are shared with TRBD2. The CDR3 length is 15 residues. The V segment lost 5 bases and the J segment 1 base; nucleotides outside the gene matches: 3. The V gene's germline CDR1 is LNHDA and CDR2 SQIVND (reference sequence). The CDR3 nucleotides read TGTGCCAGTAGTCTTAGCGGGGGTTCCTACAATGAGCAGTTCTTC. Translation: CASSLSGGSYNEQFF.

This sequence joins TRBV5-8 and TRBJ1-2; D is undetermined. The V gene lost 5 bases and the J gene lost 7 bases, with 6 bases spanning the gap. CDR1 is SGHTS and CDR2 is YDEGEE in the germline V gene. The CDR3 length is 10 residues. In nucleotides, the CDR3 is TGTGCCAGCAGGAGGGCTGGCTACACCTTC. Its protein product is CASRRAGYTF.

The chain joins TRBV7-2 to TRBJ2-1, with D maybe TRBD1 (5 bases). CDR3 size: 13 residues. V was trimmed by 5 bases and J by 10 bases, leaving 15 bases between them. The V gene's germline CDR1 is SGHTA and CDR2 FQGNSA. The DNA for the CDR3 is TGTGCCAGCAGCCCAGTGAGGCAGGGCGAGCAGTTCTTC. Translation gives CASSPVRQGEQFF.

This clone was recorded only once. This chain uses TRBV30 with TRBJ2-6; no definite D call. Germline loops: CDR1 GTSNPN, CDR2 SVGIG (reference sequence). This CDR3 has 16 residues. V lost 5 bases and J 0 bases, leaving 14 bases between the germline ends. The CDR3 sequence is CAWRQAILSGANVLTF. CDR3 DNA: TGTGCCTGGCGTCAAGCCATTCTCTCTGGGGCCAACGTCCTGACTTTC.

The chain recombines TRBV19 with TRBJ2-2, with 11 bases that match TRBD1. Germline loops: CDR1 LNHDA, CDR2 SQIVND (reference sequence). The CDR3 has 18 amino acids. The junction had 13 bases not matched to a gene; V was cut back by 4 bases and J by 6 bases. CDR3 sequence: CASSTRLRTGGKAGELFF. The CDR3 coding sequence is TGTGCCAGTAGTACCAGACTAAGGACAGGGGGCAAAGCCGGGGAGCTGTTTTTT.

CDR3 coding DNA: TGTGCCAGCTCCAAGAGCTCCTACGAGCAGTACTTC. Translation gives CASSKSSYEQYF. The chain has TRBV18 and TRBJ2-7; D unclear. Germline V gene data show CDR1 as KGHSH and CDR2 as LQKENI. The CDR3 is 12 amino acids. Trimming took off 6 bases at V and 0 bases at J, with 6 bases between the two ends. Looking up the rest from reference TRBV18 and TRBJ2-7 gives the full variable domain: NAGVMQNPRHLVRRRGQEARLRCSPMKGHSHVYWYRQLPEEGLKFMVYLQKENIIDESGMPKERFSAEFPKEGPSILRIQQVVRGDSAAYFCASSKSSYEQYFGPGTRLTVT.

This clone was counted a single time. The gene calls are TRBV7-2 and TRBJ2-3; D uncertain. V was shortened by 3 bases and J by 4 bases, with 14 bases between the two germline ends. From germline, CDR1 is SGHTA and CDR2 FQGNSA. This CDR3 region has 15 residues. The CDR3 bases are TGTGCCAGCAGCTTGAATCCTAGTTTCGCAGATACGCAGTATTTT. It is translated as CASSLNPSFADTQYF. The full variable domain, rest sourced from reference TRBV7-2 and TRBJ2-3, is GAGVSQSPSNKVTEKGKDVELRCDPISGHTALYWYRQSLGQGLEFLIYFQGNSAPDKSGLPSDRFSAERTGGSVSTLTIQRTQQEDSAVYLCASSLNPSFADTQYFGPGTRLTVL.

CDR3 DNA sequence: TGTGCCAGCAGCCCCTACGGGATGCACGGTGAGGAGCAGTACTTC. The encoded protein is CASSPYGMHGEEQYF. The chain recombines TRBV7-2 with TRBJ2-7, with a possible D match to TRBD2 (5 bases). The V gene's germline CDR1 is SGHTA and CDR2 FQGNSA. The CDR3 totals 15 residues. V was pared by 5 bases and J by 7 bases, with 21 bases between.

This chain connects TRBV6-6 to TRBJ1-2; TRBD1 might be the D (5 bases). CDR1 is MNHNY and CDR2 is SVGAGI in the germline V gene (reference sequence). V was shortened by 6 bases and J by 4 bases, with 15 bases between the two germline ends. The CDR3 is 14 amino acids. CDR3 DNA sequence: TGTGCCAGCAGCTACGGGTCGGGACTCTATGGCTACACCTTC. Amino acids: CASSYGSGLYGYTF.

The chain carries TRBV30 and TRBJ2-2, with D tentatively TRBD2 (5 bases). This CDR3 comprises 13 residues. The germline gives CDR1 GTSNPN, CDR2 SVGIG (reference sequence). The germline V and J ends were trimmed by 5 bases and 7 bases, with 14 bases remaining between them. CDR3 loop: CAWSLYGVGELFF. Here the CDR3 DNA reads TGTGCCTGGTCCCTGTACGGGGTCGGGGAGCTGTTTTTT.

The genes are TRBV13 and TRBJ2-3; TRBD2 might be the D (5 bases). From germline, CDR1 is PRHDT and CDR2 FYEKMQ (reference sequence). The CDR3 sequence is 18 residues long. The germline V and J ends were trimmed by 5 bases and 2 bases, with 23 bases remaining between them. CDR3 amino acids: CASSPTSVLGLATDTQYF. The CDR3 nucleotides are TGTGCCAGCAGCCCCACCTCTGTACTAGGATTGGCCACAGATACGCAGTATTTT.

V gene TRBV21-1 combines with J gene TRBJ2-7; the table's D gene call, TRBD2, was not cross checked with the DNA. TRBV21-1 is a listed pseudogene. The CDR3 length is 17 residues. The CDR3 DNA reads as TGTGCCAGCAGCTCAAATCATACCCCCGTGAGCTCCTACGAGCAGTACTTC. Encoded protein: CASSSNHTPVSSYEQYF.

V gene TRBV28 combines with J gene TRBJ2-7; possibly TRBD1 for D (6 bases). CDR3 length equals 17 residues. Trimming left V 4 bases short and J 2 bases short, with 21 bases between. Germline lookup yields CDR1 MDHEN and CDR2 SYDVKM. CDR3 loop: CASSSIPKDSPPYEQYF. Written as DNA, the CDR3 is TGTGCCAGCAGTTCCATCCCCAAGGACAGCCCTCCCTACGAGCAGTACTTC.

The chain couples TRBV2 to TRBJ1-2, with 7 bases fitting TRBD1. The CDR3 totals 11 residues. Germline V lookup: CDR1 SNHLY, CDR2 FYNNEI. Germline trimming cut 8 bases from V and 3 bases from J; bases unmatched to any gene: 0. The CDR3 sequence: CASGTDYGYTF. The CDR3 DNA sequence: TGTGCCAGCGGGACAGACTATGGCTACACCTTC.